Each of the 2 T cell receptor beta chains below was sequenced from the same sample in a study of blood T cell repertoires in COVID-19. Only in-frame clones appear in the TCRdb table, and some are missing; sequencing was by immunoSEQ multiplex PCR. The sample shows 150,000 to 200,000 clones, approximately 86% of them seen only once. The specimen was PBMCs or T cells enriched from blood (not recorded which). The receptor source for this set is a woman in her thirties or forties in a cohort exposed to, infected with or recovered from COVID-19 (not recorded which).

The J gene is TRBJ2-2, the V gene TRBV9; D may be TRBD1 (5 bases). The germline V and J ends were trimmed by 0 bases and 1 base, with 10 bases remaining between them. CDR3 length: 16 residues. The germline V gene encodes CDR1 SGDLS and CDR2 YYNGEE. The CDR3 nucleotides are TGTGCCAGCAGCGTAGAAGTTAGGGGGAACACCGGGGAGCTGTTTTTT. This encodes CASSVEVRGNTGELFF.

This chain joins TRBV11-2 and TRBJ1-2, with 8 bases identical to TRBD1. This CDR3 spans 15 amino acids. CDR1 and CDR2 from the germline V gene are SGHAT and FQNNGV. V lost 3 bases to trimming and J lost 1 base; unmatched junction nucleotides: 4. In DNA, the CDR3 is TGTGCCAGCAGCTTGGAGACAGGGGTTAACTATGGCTACACCTTC. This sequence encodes CASSLETGVNYGYTF.